A few counts support the clone carrying this T cell receptor beta chain. As yet, its antigen is unknown. This CDR3 is built from 16 residues. V lost 0 bases, J lost 0 bases, and 8 bases lay in between. CDR1 is LNHNV, CDR2 YYDKDF, per germline (reference sequence). Each CDR3 protein gets one entry after TCRdb re-called the 5' RACE reads with MiXCR. The sample includes 360,000 or so distinct CDR3 sequences, around 28% of them seen just once. The data were taken from a study of T-cell memory formation after mild COVID-19. General study findings and limits: Mainly CM and EM harbored the contracting CD4+ clones; mainly EMRA harbored the CD8+ ones. Certain responding clones were present in pre-infection memory, suggesting participation of cross-reactive memory. A second wave expanding day 15 to 37 was CD4+-biased; contracting clones were balanced.

This TCR was sampled from an adult woman who had mild COVID-19 (a few samples of this study predate the infection). Cell type and time point are not known. Specimen: PBMCs or a T cell subset sorted from them (not recorded which). The chain links TRBV15 to TRBJ2-2; D is unresolved. Written as DNA, the CDR3 is TGTGCCACCAGCAGAGATGCAGGAGCGAACACCGGGGAGCTGTTTTTT. Encoded protein: CATSRDAGANTGELFF.